This T cell receptor (beta chain) was profiled in a study of T cells in Graves' hyperthyroidism and ophthalmopathy. Study background: Peripheral blood was secured at the point of initial diagnosis, before any treatment. The study's findings and limits: Blood also showed most of the thyroid clonotypes that were expanded above 0.001. A model built on 13 V-J features separated ophthalmopathy from stable hyperthyroidism.

RNA transcripts yielded amplified TCR beta CDR3 regions. The study used the HTBI primer set for a first-round RT-PCR of the TCR CDR3. TCRdb re-analysed the multiplex PCR reads in MiXCR, keeping a single row per CDR3 protein. The sample holds 300,000 to 500,000 distinct CDR3 sequences, more than 12% seen once. There are many counts of this clonotype. Its antigen is still unknown. Germline CDR1 SNHLY, CDR2 FYNNEI. V lost 6 bases to trimming and J lost 3 bases; unmatched junction nucleotides: 12. The CDR3 extends over 18 amino acids. The sequence was collected from a man aged 45-65 years with Graves' ophthalmopathy. Source material: blood. The gene calls are TRBV2 and TRBJ2-4, with 12 bases fitting TRBD2. CDR3 nucleotides: TGTGCCAGCAGCCCCAGGACTAGCGGGATGGGTAGCAAAAACATTCAGTACTTC. Its protein is CASSPRTSGMGSKNIQYF. The full variable domain, its missing parts supplied by reference TRBV2 and TRBJ2-4, is EPEVTQTPSHQVTQMGQEVILRCVPISNHLYFYWYRQILGQKVEFLVSFYNNEISEKSEIFDDQFSVERPDGSNFTLKIRSTKLEDSAMYFCASSPRTSGMGSKNIQYFGAGTRLSVL.